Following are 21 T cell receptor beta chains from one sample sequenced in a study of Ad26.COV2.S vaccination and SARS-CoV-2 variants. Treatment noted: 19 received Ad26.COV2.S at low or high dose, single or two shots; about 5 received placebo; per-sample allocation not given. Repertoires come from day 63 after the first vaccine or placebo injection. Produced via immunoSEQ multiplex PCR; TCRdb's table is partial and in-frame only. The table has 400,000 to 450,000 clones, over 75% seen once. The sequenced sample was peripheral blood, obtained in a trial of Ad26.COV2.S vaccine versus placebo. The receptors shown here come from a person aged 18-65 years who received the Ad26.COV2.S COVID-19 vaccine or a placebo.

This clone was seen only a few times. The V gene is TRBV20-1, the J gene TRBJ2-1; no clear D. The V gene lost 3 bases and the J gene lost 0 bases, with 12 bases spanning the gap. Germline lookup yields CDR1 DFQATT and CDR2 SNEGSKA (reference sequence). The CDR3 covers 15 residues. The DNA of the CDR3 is TGCAGTGCTAGTCTTCCCCTGAGCTCCTACAATGAGCAGTTCTTC. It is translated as CSASLPLSSYNEQFF.

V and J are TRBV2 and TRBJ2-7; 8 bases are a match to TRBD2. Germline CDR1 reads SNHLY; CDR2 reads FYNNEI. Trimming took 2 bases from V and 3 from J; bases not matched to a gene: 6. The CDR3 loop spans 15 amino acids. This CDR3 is CASSEREGYGYEQYF. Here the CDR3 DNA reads TGTGCCAGCAGTGAACGGGAGGGGTACGGCTACGAGCAGTACTTC.

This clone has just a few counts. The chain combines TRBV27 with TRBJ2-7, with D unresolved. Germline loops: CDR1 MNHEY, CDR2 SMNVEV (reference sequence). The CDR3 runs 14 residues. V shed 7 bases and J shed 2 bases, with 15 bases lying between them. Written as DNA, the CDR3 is TGTGCCAGCATGAGAGGTGGTCCCGCCTACGAGCAGTACTTC. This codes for CASMRGGPAYEQYF.

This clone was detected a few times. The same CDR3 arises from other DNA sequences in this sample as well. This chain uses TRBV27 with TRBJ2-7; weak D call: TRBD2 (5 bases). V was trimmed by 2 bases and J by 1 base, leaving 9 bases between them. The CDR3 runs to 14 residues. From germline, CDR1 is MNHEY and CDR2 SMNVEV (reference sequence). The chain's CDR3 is CASSLRGFSYEQYF. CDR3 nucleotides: TGTGCCAGCAGTTTACGGGGATTTTCCTACGAGCAGTACTTC.

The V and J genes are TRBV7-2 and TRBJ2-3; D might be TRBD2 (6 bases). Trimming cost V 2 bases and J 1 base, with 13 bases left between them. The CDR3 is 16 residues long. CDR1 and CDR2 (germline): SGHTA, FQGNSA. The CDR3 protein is CASSLLLAIRTDTQYF. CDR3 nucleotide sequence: TGTGCCAGCAGCTTACTCCTAGCGATCCGCACAGATACGCAGTATTTT.

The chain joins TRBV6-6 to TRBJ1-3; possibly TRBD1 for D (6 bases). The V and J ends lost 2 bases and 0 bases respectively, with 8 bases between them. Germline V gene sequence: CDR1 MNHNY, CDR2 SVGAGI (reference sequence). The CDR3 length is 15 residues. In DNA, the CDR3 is TGTGCCAGCAGTTACGTCAGGGGCTCTGGAAACACCATATATTTT. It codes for CASSYVRGSGNTIYF.

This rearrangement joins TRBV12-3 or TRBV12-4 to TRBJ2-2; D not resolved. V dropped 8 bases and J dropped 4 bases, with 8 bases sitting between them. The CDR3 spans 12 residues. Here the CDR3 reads CASLSSTGELFF. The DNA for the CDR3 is TGTGCCAGCCTATCTAGCACCGGGGAGCTGTTTTTT.

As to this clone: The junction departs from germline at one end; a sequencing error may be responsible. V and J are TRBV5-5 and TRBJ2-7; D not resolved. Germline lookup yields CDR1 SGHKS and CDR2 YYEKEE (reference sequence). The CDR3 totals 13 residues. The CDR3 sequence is CASSSSGSHEQYF. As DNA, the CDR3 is TGTGCCAGCAGCTCCTCCGGCTCCCACGAGCAGTACTTC. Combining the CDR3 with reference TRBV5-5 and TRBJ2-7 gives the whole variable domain DAGVTQSPTHLIKTRGQQVTLRCSPISGHKSVSWYQQVLGQGPQFIFQYYEKEERGRGNFPDRFSARQFPNYSSELNVNALLLGDSALYLCASSSSGSHEQYFGPGTRLTVT.

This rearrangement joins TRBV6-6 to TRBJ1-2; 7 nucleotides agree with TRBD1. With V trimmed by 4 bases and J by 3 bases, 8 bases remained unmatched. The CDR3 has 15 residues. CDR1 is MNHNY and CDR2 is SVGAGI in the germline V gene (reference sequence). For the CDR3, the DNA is TGTGCCAGCAGTTTCGGCAGGGGGTCCGACTATGGCTACACCTTC. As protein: CASSFGRGSDYGYTF.

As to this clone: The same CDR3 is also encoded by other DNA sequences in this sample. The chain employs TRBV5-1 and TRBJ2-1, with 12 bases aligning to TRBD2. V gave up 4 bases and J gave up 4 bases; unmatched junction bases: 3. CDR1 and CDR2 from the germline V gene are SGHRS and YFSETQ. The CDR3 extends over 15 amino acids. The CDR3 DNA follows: TGCGCCAGCAGCCTGACTAGCGGGGGTTACAATGAGCAGTTCTTC. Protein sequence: CASSLTSGGYNEQFF.

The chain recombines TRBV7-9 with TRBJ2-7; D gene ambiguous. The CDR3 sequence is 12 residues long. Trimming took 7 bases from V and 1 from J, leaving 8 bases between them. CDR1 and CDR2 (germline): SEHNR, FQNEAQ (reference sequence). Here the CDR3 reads CASTSGSYEQYF. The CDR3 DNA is TGTGCCAGCACTAGTGGGTCCTACGAGCAGTACTTC. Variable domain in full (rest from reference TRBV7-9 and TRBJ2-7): DTGVSQNPRHKITKRGQNVTFRCDPISEHNRLYWYRQTLGQGPEFLTYFQNEAQLEKSRLLSDRFSAERPKGSFSTLEIQRTEQGDSAMYLCASTSGSYEQYFGPGTRLTVT.

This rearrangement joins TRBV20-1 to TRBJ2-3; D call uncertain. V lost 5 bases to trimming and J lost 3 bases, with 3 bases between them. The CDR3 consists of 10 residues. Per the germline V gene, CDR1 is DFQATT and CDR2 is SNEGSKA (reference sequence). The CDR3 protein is CSALTDTQYF. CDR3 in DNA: TGCAGTGCTCTTACAGATACGCAGTATTTT.

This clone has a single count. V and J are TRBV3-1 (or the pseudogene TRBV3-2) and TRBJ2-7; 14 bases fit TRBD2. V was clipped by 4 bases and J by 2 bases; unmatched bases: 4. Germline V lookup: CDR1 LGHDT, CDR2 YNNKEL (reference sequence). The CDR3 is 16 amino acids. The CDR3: CASSRPTSGRAYEQYF. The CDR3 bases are TGTGCCAGCAGCCGACCGACTAGCGGGAGGGCCTACGAGCAGTACTTC.

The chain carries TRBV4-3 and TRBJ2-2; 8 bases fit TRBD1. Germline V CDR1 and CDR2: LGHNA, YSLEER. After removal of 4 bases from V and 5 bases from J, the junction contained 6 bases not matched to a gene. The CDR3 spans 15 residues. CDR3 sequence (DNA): TGCGCCAGCAGCCTCGAGGACAGGGCAACCGGGGAGCTGTTTTTT. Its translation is CASSLEDRATGELFF.

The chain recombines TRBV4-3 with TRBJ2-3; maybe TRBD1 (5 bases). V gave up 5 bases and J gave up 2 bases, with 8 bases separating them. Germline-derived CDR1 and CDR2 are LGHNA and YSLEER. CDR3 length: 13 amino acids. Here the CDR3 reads CASSDRLTDTQYF. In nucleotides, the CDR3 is TGCGCCAGCAGCGACAGACTCACAGATACGCAGTATTTT.

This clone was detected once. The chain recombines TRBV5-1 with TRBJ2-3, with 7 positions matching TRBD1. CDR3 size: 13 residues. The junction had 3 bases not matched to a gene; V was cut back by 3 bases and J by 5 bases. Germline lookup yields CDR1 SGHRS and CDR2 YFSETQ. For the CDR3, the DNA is TGCGCCAGCAGCTCCGCAGGGGGAGATACGCAGTATTTT. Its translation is CASSSAGGDTQYF.

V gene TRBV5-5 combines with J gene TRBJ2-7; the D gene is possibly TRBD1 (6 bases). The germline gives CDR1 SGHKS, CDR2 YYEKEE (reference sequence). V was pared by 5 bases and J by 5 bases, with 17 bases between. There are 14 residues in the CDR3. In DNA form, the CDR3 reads TGTGCCAGCAGTCTAGAACAGGGACGGGACGAGCAGTACTTC. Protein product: CASSLEQGRDEQYF.

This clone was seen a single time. The CDR3 DNA reads as TGTGCCAGCAGCCTTTGGGAAAAACTGTTTTTT. It is translated as CASSLWEKLFF. The rearrangement joins TRBV28 to TRBJ1-4; D gene ambiguous. Germline V gene data show CDR1 as MDHEN and CDR2 as SYDVKM. The CDR3 is 11 residues long. Trimming cost V 6 bases and J 8 bases, with 7 bases left between them.

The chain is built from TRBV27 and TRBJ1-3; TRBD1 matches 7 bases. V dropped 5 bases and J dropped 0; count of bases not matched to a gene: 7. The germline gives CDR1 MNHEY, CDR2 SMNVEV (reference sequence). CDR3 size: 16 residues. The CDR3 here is CASSRRQGISGNTIYF. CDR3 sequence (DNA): TGTGCCAGCAGTCGTCGACAGGGCATCTCTGGAAACACCATATATTTT.

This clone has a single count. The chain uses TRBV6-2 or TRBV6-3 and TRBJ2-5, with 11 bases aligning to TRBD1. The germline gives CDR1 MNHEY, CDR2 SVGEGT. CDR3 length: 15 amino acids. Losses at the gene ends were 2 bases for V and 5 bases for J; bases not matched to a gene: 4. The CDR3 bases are TGTGCCAGCAGTTACATGGACAGGGGGCAGGAGACCCAGTACTTC. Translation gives CASSYMDRGQETQYF.

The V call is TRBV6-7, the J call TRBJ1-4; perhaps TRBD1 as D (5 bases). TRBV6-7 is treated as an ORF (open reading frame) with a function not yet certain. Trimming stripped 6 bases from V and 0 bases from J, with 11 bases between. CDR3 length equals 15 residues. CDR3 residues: CASRAGNTTNEKLFF. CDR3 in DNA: TGTGCCAGCAGGGCAGGGAATACAACTAATGAAAAACTGTTTTTT.